This T cell receptor beta chain was documented in a study of cytomegalovirus exposure and HLA in healthy donors. Findings and limits, study-wide: It has been reported that TCR beta sequences accurately predicted the HLA-A and HLA-B alleles of most subjects.

This clone was counted between two and nine times. Antigen unknown. Donors were ostensibly healthy at sampling, although undocumented immune exposures were probable. In the PCR, 60 Vbeta and 13 Jbeta primers were used. Method: immunoSEQ multiplex PCR; TCRdb's copy keeps in-frame clones and lacks some. The data show 100,000 to 150,000 clones, with approximately 8.7% seen just once and 5% to 6% held by the top ten. V lost 4 bases to trimming and J lost 4 bases; unmatched junction nucleotides: 6. The CDR3 is 16 residues long. The V gene's germline CDR1 is LNHDA and CDR2 SQIVND (reference sequence). This chain joins TRBV19 and TRBJ2-2; the match to TRBD2 covers 10 bases. The TCR comes from a man aged 40-50 years in good health and CMV-seronegative. The specimen sequenced was PBMCs. The chain's CDR3 is CASSNSGGAITGELFF. CDR3 sequence (DNA): TGTGCCAGTAGTAACAGCGGGGGGGCAATCACCGGGGAGCTGTTTTTT.